The 28 T cell receptor beta chains given below trace back to one sample, sequenced in a study of tumor-infiltrating lymphocytes in primary liver carcinoma. The input was 500 ng total RNA; TCR beta cDNA was made from it with a constant-region primer. Libraries covering TCR beta were generated through three nested multiplex PCR rounds (using a slightly modified ARM-PCR). Primers for the first two PCR rounds were TRBV1-TRBV30 forward primers and a C-beta reverse primer (about 10 cycles per round). TCRdb redid the calling of the multiplex PCR reads with MiXCR, one entry per CDR3 protein. Counted here are some 320,000 distinct CDR3 sequences, approximately 60% occurring once; the ten biggest clones make up more than 8.5%. Germline DNA was extracted too, while blood RNA derived from unsorted whole blood. Sequenced sample: peripheral blood. These TCRs come from a man aged 40-50 years with primary liver carcinoma and hepatitis B virus infection.

In regard to this clonotype: A single base separates this from a much larger clone, so it may be a read error. This rearrangement joins TRBV24-1 to TRBJ2-1; TRBD2 might be the D (5 bases). Germline values: CDR1 KGHDR, CDR2 SFDVKD. The CDR3 runs 15 residues. The CDR3 loop reads CATNDFFRGGGEQFF. The CDR3 coding sequence is TGTGCCACCAATGATTTCTTCCGCGGAGGAGGTGAGCAGTTCTTC.

This chain uses TRBV6-5 with TRBJ2-3, with D perhaps matching TRBD2 (5 bases). Germline CDR1 is MNHEY and CDR2 is SVGAGI. V was pared by 6 bases and J by 6 bases, with 19 bases between. This CDR3 has 15 residues. Here the CDR3 DNA reads TGTGCCAGCAGAAGTCCACGGGGAGCCGGCGATACGCAGTATTTT. This sequence encodes CASRSPRGAGDTQYF.

The chain uses TRBV4-1 and TRBJ2-5, with D possibly matching TRBD2 (6 bases). Deletions cut 0 bases from V and 5 bases from J, with 16 bases between. CDR1 and CDR2 (germline): MGHRA, YSYEKL. The CDR3 spans 16 residues. The CDR3 nucleotides are TGCGCCAGCAGCCAAGACCACTACGAGGAGGGGGAGACCCAGTACTTC. Translating it yields CASSQDHYEEGETQYF.

This clonotype has ten or more counts. The V and J genes are TRBV7-9 and TRBJ2-2; D might be TRBD1 or TRBD2, each matching 5 bases. The CDR3 has 15 residues. Germline CDR1 is SEHNR and CDR2 is FQNEAQ (reference sequence). Trimming removed 7 bases from V and 1 base from J, with 13 bases in between. The CDR3 DNA reads as TGTGCCAGCACCAGGACTGGACAGAACACCGGGGAGCTGTTTTTT. Translated, it gives CASTRTGQNTGELFF. The full variable domain, completed using reference TRBV7-9 and TRBJ2-2, is DTGVSQNPRHKITKRGQNVTFRCDPISEHNRLYWYRQTLGQGPEFLTYFQNEAQLEKSRLLSDRFSAERPKGSFSTLEIQRTEQGDSAMYLCASTRTGQNTGELFFGEGSRLTVL.

This clonotype occurred many times. The chain links TRBV6-2 or TRBV6-3 to TRBJ2-5; D unresolved. Looked up from germline, CDR1 is MNHEY and CDR2 is SVGEGT. This CDR3 is built from 13 residues. Trimming took off 6 bases at V and 5 bases at J, with 13 bases between the two ends. CDR3: CASSPRTPETQYF. The DNA of the CDR3 is TGTGCCAGCAGCCCGCGTACCCCTGAGACCCAGTACTTC.

Remarks on this clonotype: A read error is possible here, since a much larger clone lies one base away. V is TRBV6-6 and J is TRBJ1-2, with D unclear. The CDR3 runs to 13 residues. V lost 6 bases and J 6 bases, leaving 14 bases between the germline ends. CDR1 is MNHNY and CDR2 is SVGAGI in the germline V gene (reference sequence). CDR3 coding DNA: TGTGCCAGCAGATACCCGGGGAGGGATGGCTACACCTTC. Encoded protein: CASRYPGRDGYTF.

This clonotype was counted ten times or more. The V and J genes are TRBV4-3 and TRBJ2-1, with 12 nucleotides matching TRBD2. The CDR3 length is 16 residues. V dropped 4 bases and J dropped 9; count of bases not matched to a gene: 10. Germline CDR1 reads LGHNA; CDR2 reads YSLEER. CDR3 in amino acids: CASSPSSSGRVSEQFF. The CDR3, as DNA: TGCGCCAGCAGCCCCTCGTCTAGCGGGAGGGTGTCTGAGCAGTTCTTC.

The chain carries TRBV6-2 or TRBV6-3 and TRBJ2-5; D is possibly TRBD1 (6 bases). Trimming removed 10 bases from V and 3 bases from J, with 15 bases in between. The CDR3 has 13 amino acids. Germline assignment: CDR1 MNHEY and CDR2 SVGEGT. CDR3 in amino acids: CAIRDINEETQYF. In DNA, the CDR3 is TGTGCCATCCGGGACATTAACGAAGAGACCCAGTACTTC.

As for this clonotype: A junction end diverges from the germline sequence, so it may reflect a read error. This chain's CDR3 is CVSSTSPNGNTIYF. Here the CDR3 DNA reads TGTGTCAGCAGCACCAGTCCCAATGGAAACACCATATATTTT. The V gene is TRBV11-1, the J gene TRBJ1-3, with no clear D. Per germline, CDR1 SGHAT and CDR2 FQDESV (reference sequence). This CDR3 is 14 amino acids long.

This clonotype appeared many times. This chain connects TRBV11-2 to TRBJ2-5; 7 bases align to TRBD1. Germline V CDR1 and CDR2: SGHAT, FQNNGV. The CDR3 contains 16 residues. With V trimmed by 5 bases and J by 5 bases, 14 bases remained unmatched. DNA of the CDR3: TGTGCCAGCAGCCGCCGGTGGGGGACAGATGTGGAGACCCAGTACTTC. It translates to CASSRRWGTDVETQYF.

This clonotype was detected once. A much larger clonotype is one base distant, so this may be a read error. The chain has TRBV12-5 and TRBJ1-1, with D unresolved. The germline V gene encodes CDR1 LGHNT and CDR2 FRNRAP. The CDR3 totals 12 residues. The CDR3 sequence: CASGIENTEALF. In nucleotides, the CDR3 is TGTGCTAGTGGTATTGAGAACACTGAAGCTCTCTTT.

The V call is TRBV5-1, the J call TRBJ2-2, with D maybe TRBD1 (5 bases). V was pared by 4 bases and J by 1 base, with 14 bases between. Looked up from germline, CDR1 is SGHRS and CDR2 is YFSETQ. The CDR3 loop spans 16 amino acids. CDR3: CASSPRVGKNTGELFF. CDR3 sequence (DNA): TGCGCCAGCAGCCCCAGGGTGGGCAAGAACACCGGGGAGCTGTTTTTT.

A word on this clonotype: This is likely a read error, given that the CDR3 carries no conserved phenylalanine or tryptophan at its end. The chain joins TRBV5-1 to TRBJ1-1; the match to TRBD1 covers 7 bases. This CDR3 has 14 residues. CDR1 and CDR2 (germline): SGHRS, YFSETQ. V lost 4 bases and J lost 4; bases outside the gene matches: 7. The DNA for the CDR3 is TGCGCCAGCAGCCCCTACGCAGGGGGCACTGAAGCTTTCATT. Translation gives CASSPYAGGTEAFI.

On this clonotype itself: This may stem from a read error, because a much larger clone lies one nucleotide away. CDR3 in DNA: TGTGCCAACAGTTACTACAGACCTAGTTACACCGGGGAGCTGTTTTTT. This translates into CANSYYRPSYTGELFF. The rearrangement uses TRBV6-5 and TRBJ2-2; D is unclear. CDR3 length: 16 residues. CDR1 and CDR2 (germline): MNHEY, SVGAGI.

The chain recombines TRBV5-1 with TRBJ2-1, with D hard to call. The V end lost 0 bases, the J end lost 4 bases, and 17 bases lay between the germline ends. CDR1 and CDR2 (germline): SGHRS, YFSETQ. The CDR3 spans 17 residues. The CDR3 bases are TGCGCCAGCAGCTTGGGGTGGGGTCTTCTGATTTACAATGAGCAGTTCTTC. This gives the protein CASSLGWGLLIYNEQFF.

Concerning this clonotype: A much larger clone is a single base away; this may be a read error. The chain combines TRBV28 with TRBJ2-7, with 9 bases that match TRBD1. Germline lookup yields CDR1 MDHEN and CDR2 SYDVKM. The CDR3 spans 15 residues. The CDR3 nucleotides are TGTGTCAGCACCTCTCCCGGGACAGGGACCTACGAGCAGTACTTC. It codes for CVSTSPGTGTYEQYF.

This clonotype was counted many times. This rearrangement joins TRBV29-1 to TRBJ2-1, with D tentatively TRBD1 or TRBD2 (5 bases each). CDR1 SQVTM and CDR2 ANQGSEA come from the germline V gene. This CDR3 is 12 amino acids long. Deletions cut 5 bases from V and 4 bases from J, with 9 bases between. The chain's CDR3 is CSVLEGYNEQFF. CDR3 coding DNA: TGCAGCGTTCTAGAGGGGTACAATGAGCAGTTCTTC.

As regards this clonotype: One base away lies a much larger clone, so this may be a sequencing read error. This chain joins TRBV6-1 and TRBJ1-1; 8 bases are shared with TRBD1. This CDR3 comprises 14 residues. Germline CDR1 and CDR2: MNHNS and SASEGT. The DNA of the CDR3 is TGTGCCAGCAGTGAACCGGGACAGGACACTGAAGCTTTATTT. Translation gives CASSEPGQDTEALF.

Note on this clonotype: An end of the junction does not agree with germline; a read error may underlie this. The chain combines TRBV24-1 with TRBJ2-3, with TRBD2 matching 11 bases. The CDR3 is 15 residues long. In germline, CDR1 is KGHDR, CDR2 SFDVKD. CDR3 loop: CATSDSTSGIYTQYF. The CDR3 region has the DNA TGTGCTACCAGTGATTCGACTAGCGGGATTTATACGCAGTATTTT.

For this clonotype: This may be a read error, as it is one base from a much larger clone. The chain is built from TRBV7-8 and TRBJ1-5; D ambiguous. Looked up from germline, CDR1 is SGHVS and CDR2 is FQNEAQ. The CDR3 runs to 14 residues. The germline V and J ends were trimmed by 3 bases and 4 bases, with 10 bases remaining between them. In nucleotides, the CDR3 is TGTGCCAGCAGCTTTGGGAGAGCGAATCAGCCCCAGCATTTT. Translated: CASSFGRANQPQHF.

This clonotype was recorded only once. The junction departs from germline at one end; a sequencing error may be responsible. V and J are TRBV7-9 and TRBJ1-1, with D unclear. The germline V gene encodes CDR1 SEHNR and CDR2 FQNEAQ (reference sequence). CDR3 length: 16 residues. In DNA form, the CDR3 reads TGTGCCAGCAGCTCCCCCGGAGGGAGGTTTGACAATGAAGCCTTCTTT. This gives the protein CASSSPGGRFDNEAFF.

A word on this clonotype: The junction and the germline gene differ at one end; a read error may be behind it. The chain couples TRBV5-4 to TRBJ2-2, with a weak D call TRBD1 (6 bases). The CDR3 totals 16 residues. The germline CDR1 and CDR2 sequences are SGHNT and YYREEE (reference sequence). As DNA, the CDR3 is TGTGCCAGCAGCTTGGCAGGGACAAGGGGTAACGGGGAGCTGTCTTTT. Translated: CASSLAGTRGNGELSF.

The sample holds one count of this clonotype. The chain links TRBV11-1 to TRBJ2-1; D gene unclear. This CDR3 contains 16 residues. Germline V gene sequence: CDR1 SGHAT, CDR2 FQDESV (reference sequence). CDR3 protein: CVSARSVLSPYNEQFF. The CDR3, as DNA: TGTGTCAGTGCCCGGAGCGTCCTGAGCCCCTACAATGAGCAGTTCTTC.

With respect to this clonotype: A much larger clone lies a single base off, so this may be a read error. The chain uses TRBV4-3 and TRBJ2-1; a weak D match, TRBD1 (5 bases). The CDR3 spans 14 residues. In germline, CDR1 is LGHNA, CDR2 YSLEER. The CDR3 is CACSQDFRVNEQFF. The CDR3 nucleotides are TGCGCCTGCAGCCAAGATTTCAGGGTCAATGAGCAGTTCTTC.

V is TRBV5-8 and J is TRBJ1-4; perhaps TRBD1 as D (5 bases). CDR1 and CDR2 from the germline V gene are SGHTS and YDEGEE. This CDR3 comprises 14 residues. V lost 4 bases, J lost 5 bases, and 12 bases lay in between. The DNA of the CDR3 is TGTGCCAGCAGCCGTCGGGACGCGAATGAAAAACTGTTTTTT. The encoded protein is CASSRRDANEKLFF. The full variable domain, completed using reference TRBV5-8 and TRBJ1-4, is EAGVTQSPTHLIKTRGQQATLRCSPISGHTSVYWYQQALGLGLQFLLWYDEGEERNRGNFPPRFSGRQFPNYSSELNVNALELEDSALYLCASSRRDANEKLFFGSGTQLSVL.

As regards this clonotype: No conserved phenylalanine or tryptophan ends this CDR3, so it is likely a read error. The V call is TRBV12-3 or TRBV12-4, the J call TRBJ2-2, with D tentatively TRBD1 (7 bases). The CDR3 is 15 residues long. With 2 bases removed from V and 6 bases from J, the gap between germline ends came to 13 bases. The CDR3 here is CASSLQGGGAGELFS. CDR3 nucleotide sequence: TGTGCCAGCAGTTTACAGGGGGGAGGCGCCGGGGAGCTGTTTTCT.

This chain connects TRBV6-2 or TRBV6-3 to TRBJ2-7; D ambiguous. V was pared by 6 bases and J by 5 bases, with 20 bases between. The germline V gene has CDR1 MNHEY and CDR2 SVGEGT. The CDR3 is made up of 15 amino acids. The CDR3, as DNA: TGTGCCAGCAGCCGCCGGTGGTCACCCCCCGACGAGCAGTACTTC. It codes for CASSRRWSPPDEQYF.

In regard to this clonotype: At one boundary the junction diverges from the germline segment, which might be a read error. The rearrangement links TRBV5-4 to TRBJ2-3, with a tentative D call TRBD2 (7 bases). There are 14 residues in the CDR3. The V gene's germline CDR1 is SGHNT and CDR2 YYREEE (reference sequence). CDR3 sequence: CASSPRGGTNTQYF. The CDR3 nucleotides read TGTGCCAGCAGCCCTAGGGGGGGCACAAATACGCAGTATTTT.